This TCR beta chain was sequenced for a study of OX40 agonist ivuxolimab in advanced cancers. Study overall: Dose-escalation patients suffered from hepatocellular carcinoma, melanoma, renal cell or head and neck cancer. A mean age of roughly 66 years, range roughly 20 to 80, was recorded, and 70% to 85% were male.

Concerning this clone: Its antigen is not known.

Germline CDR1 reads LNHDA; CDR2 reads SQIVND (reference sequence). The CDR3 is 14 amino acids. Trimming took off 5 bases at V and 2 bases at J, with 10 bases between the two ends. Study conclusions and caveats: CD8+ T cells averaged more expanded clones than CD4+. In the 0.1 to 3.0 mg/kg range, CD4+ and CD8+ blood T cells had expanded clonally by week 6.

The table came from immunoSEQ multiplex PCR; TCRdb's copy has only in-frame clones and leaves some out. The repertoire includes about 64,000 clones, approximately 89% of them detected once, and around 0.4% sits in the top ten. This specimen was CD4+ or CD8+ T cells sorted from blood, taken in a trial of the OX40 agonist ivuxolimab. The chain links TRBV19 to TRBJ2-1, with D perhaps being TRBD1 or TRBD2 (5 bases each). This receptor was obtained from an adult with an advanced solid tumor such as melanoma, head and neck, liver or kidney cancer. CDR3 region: CASSPGTAYNEQFF. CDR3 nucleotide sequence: TGTGCCAGTAGTCCGGGGACCGCCTACAATGAGCAGTTCTTC.